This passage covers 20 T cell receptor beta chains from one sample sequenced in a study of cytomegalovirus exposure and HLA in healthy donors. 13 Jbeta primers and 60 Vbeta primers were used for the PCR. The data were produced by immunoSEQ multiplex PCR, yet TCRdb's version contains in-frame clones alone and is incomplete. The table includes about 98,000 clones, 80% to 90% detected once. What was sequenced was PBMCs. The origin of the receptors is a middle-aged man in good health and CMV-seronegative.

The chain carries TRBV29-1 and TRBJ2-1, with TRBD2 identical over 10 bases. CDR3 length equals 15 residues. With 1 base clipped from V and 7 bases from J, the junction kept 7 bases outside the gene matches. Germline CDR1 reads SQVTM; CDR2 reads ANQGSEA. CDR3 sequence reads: CSVEGSGGGWNEQFF. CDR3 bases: TGCAGCGTTGAAGGCAGCGGGGGGGGGTGGAATGAGCAGTTCTTC.

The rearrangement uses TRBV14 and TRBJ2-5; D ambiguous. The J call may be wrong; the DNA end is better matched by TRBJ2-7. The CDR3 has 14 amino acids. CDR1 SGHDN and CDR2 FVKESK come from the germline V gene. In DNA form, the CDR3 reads TGTGCCAGCAGCCAAGATATTAGCTCCTACGAGCAGTACTTC. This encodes CASSQDISSYEQYF.

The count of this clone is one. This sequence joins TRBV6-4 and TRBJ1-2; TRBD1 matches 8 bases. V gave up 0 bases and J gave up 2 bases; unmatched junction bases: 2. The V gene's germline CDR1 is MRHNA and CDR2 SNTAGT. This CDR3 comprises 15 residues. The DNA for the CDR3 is TGTGCCAGCAGTGACTCCCGACAGGGGAACTATGGCTACACCTTC. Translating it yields CASSDSRQGNYGYTF.

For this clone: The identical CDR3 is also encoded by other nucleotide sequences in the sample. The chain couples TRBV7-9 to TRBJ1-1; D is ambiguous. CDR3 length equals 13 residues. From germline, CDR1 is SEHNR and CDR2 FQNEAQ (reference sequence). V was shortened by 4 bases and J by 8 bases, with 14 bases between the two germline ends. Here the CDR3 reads CASSWSGQKEAFF. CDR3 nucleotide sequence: TGTGCCAGCAGCTGGAGCGGGCAGAAGGAAGCTTTCTTT.

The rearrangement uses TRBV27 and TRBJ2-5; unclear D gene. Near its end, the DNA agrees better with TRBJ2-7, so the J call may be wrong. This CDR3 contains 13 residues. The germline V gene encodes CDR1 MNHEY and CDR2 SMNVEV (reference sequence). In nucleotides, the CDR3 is TGTGCCAGCAGTTCCCAGGTGTCCTACGAGCAGTACTTC. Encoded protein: CASSSQVSYEQYF.

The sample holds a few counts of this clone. DNA for the CDR3: TGCGCCAGCAGCCAAGATAGACATAGCAATCAGCCCCAGCATTTT. Translating gives CASSQDRHSNQPQHF. V usage is TRBV4-3 and J usage is TRBJ1-5; no clear D gene. The V gene lost 0 bases and the J gene lost 0 bases, with 6 bases spanning the gap. The CDR3 totals 15 residues. Germline CDR1 reads LGHNA; CDR2 reads YSLEER.

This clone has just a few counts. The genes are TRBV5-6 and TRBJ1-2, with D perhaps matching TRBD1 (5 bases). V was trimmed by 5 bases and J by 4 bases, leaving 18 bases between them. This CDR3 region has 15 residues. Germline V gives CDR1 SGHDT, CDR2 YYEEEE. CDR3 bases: TGTGCCAGCAGGGGGTTCGGGGGGAGGGCCTATGGCTACACCTTC. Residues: CASRGFGGRAYGYTF.

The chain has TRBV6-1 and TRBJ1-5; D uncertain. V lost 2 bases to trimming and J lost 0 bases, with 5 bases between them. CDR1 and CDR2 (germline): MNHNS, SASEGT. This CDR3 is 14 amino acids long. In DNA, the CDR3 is TGTGCCAGCAGTGAATCGGGTAGCAATCAGCCCCAGCATTTT. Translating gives CASSESGSNQPQHF.

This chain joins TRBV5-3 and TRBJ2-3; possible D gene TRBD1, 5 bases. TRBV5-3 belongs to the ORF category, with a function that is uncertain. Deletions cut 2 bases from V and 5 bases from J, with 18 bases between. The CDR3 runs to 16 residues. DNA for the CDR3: TGTGCCAGAAGCTTTATGGGGCCCAGATACCGAGATACGCAGTATTTT. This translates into CARSFMGPRYRDTQYF.

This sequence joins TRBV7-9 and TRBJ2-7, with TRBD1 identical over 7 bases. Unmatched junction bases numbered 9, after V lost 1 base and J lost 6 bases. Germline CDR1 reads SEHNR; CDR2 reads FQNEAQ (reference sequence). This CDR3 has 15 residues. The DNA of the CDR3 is TGTGCCAGCAGCTTAGGCTCCGGACAGGTCGGCGAGCAGTACTTC. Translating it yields CASSLGSGQVGEQYF.

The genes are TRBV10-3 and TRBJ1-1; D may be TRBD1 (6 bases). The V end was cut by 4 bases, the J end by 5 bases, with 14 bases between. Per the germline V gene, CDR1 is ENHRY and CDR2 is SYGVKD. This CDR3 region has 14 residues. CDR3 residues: CAISGTARDTEAFF. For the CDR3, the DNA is TGTGCCATCAGTGGGACAGCGAGGGATACTGAAGCTTTCTTT.

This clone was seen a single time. DNA of the CDR3: TGTGCCAGCAGCTTAGATGACAGGAGCTCCTATAATTCACCCCTCCACTTT. Amino acids: CASSLDDRSSYNSPLHF. The chain has TRBV11-2 and TRBJ1-6, with D perhaps TRBD1 (6 bases). The V gene lost 0 bases and the J gene lost 0 bases, with 9 bases spanning the gap. The CDR3 is 17 residues long. Germline-derived CDR1 and CDR2 are SGHAT and FQNNGV.

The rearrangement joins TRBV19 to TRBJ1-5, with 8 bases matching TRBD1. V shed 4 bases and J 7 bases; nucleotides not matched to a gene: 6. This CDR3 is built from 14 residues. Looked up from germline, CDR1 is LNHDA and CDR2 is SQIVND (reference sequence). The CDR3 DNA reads TGTGCCAGTAGTAAGGACAGGGTGGTACAGCCCCAGCATTTT. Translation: CASSKDRVVQPQHF.

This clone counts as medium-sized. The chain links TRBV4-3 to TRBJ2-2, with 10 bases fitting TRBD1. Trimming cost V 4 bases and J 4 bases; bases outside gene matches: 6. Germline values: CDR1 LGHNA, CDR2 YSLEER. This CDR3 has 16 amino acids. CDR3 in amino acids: CASSPDRGQFTGELFF. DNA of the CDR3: TGCGCCAGCAGCCCCGACAGGGGGCAGTTCACCGGGGAGCTGTTTTTT.

In nucleotides, the CDR3 is TGTGCCAGCAGTTTTGGTTCAGGGGGCCTTGGCTACACCTTC. This gives the protein CASSFGSGGLGYTF. The genes are TRBV27 and TRBJ1-2; 8 nucleotides align to TRBD1. CDR1 is MNHEY, CDR2 SMNVEV, per germline (reference sequence). The CDR3 has 14 residues. Trimming cost V 3 bases and J 7 bases; bases outside gene matches: 7.

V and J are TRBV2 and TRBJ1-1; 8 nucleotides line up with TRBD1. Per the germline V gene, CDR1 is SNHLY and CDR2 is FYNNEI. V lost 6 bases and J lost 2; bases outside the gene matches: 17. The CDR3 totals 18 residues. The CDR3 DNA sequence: TGTGCCAGCAGGACGGACAGGGAAAGGAGATTATTAAACACTGAAGCTTTCTTT. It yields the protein CASRTDRERRLLNTEAFF.

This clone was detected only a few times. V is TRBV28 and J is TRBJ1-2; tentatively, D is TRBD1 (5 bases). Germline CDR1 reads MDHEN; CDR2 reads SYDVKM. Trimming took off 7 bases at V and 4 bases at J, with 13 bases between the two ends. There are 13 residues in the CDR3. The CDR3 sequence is CASKKDTSYGYTF. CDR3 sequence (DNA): TGTGCCAGCAAAAAGGACACCTCCTATGGCTACACCTTC.

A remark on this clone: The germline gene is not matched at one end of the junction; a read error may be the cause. The CDR3 nucleotides read TGTTCCAGCAGCTTAGACGGAGTTAGCAATCAGCCCCAGCATTTT. Its translation is CSSSLDGVSNQPQHF. V usage is TRBV7-9 and J usage is TRBJ1-5; D gene unclear. Germline V gives CDR1 SEHNR, CDR2 FQNEAQ (reference sequence). This CDR3 is 15 amino acids long.

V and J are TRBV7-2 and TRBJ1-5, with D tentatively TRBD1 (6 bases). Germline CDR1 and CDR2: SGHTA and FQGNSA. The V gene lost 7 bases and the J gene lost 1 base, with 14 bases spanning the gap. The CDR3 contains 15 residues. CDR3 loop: CASTHSQGSNQPQHF. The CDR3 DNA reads TGTGCCAGCACCCACTCACAGGGAAGCAATCAGCCCCAGCATTTT.

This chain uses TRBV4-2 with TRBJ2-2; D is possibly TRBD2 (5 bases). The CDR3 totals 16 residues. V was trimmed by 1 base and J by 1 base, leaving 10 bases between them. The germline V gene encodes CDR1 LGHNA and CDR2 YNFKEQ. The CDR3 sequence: CASSQGGGWNTGELFF. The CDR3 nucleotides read TGTGCCAGCAGCCAAGGCGGCGGGTGGAACACCGGGGAGCTGTTTTTT.